This record concerns one TCR beta chain sequence. Its antigen remains undetermined. Nothing much larger sits one base from this clone, and base qualities are not available. Looking up the germline V gene (reference sequence) yields CDR1 MNHNY and CDR2 SVGAGI. Cut back by 5 bases and 4 bases, the V and J ends lie 9 bases apart. The CDR3, from cysteine to phenylalanine, totals 13 residues. The entry retains the CDR3 DNA only, 39 bases that are in frame from base 1. This sample is part of a study of cytomegalovirus exposure and HLA in healthy donors (dated by TCRdb to the late 2010s). For context, the study as a whole: A later analysis indicated that the 130 or so validation repertoires were generated on the platform also employed for the 650 to 850 repertoires of the first cohort. The aim of the study was to test whether cataloging public T cell receptors could identify signatures of past pathogen exposure. In addition to the first cohort of 666 subjects, a separate validation cohort of approximately 120 different subjects was used. High-throughput TCR immunosequencing, statistical association of individual TCRs with disease status, and machine learning were combined to predict cytomegalovirus infection status.

Donors formed part of the validation cohort, which comprised 120 subjects and was distinct from the first cohort of 690 or so subjects. What the research found in general, with its limitations: The authors suggested that the approach could potentially be generalized to other disease states and immunological phenotypes. A later analysis found that TCRs clustered in the first cohort also tended to co-occur in the 120 validation repertoires, with 94% of cluster scores above 0. The classifier was reported to diagnose cytomegalovirus status with high specificity and sensitivity in both the original and validation cohorts. While some public TCRs were present in many individuals, most TCR sequences turned up only very rarely across donors. In the study, some 160 TCR beta chains were listed as associated with cytomegalovirus. Three of the identified cytomegalovirus-associated TCR beta chains were confirmed in vitro to be specific for cytomegalovirus antigens. A later analysis had no HLA typing for the validation cohort, so co-occurrence there was scored across all 110 or so repertoires.

The method was the immunoSEQ multiplex PCR assay. The original pipeline was this. A statistical classification framework was built for diagnosing cytomegalovirus status from the catalog of TCR beta chain sequences. Sourced from immuneACCESS, this table was stored by TCRdb with only in-frame sequences that have V and J called. A share of the clones is absent; for the studies checked, an unresolved V gene accounts for under half, and the remainder has no known explanation. The V and J calls and the clone size are those of that table, but D and trimming were determined from the DNA. This sample gives 100,000 to 150,000 clones in total; 94% of them show up just once. More than 0.9% of the sample comes from the top ten.

Sequencing used PBMCs. This clonotype was sampled from a woman in her late teens or twenties in good health and CMV-seronegative. The sequence joins TRBV6-6 to TRBJ1-5, with no reliable assignment of the D segment. The CDR3: CASSPSGNQPQHF. The DNA sequence is as follows: TGTGCCAGCAGTCCATCGGGGAATCAGCCCCAGCATTTT.